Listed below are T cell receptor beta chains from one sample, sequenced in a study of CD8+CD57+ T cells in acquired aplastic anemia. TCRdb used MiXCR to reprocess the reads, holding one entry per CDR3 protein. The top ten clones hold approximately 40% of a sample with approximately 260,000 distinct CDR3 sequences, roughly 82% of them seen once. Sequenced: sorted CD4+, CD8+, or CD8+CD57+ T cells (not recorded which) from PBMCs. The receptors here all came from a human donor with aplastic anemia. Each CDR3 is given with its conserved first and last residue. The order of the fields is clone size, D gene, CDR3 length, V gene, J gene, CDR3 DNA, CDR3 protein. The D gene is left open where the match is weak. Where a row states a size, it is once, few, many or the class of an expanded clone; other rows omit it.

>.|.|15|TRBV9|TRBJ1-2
TGCGCCAGCGGACAAGACGGGACCATTCAGTACGGCTACGCCTTC
CASGQDGTIQYGYAF
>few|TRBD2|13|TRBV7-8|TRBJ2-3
TGTGCCAGCGGCTTAGCGGGAAGAGATGCTCAGTATTTT
CASGLAGRDAQYF
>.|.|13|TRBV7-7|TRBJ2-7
TGTGCCAGCAGCACAGGTCTGAAGGACGAGCAGTACTTC
CASSTGLKDEQYF
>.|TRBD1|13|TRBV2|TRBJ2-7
TGTAGCACCAGGGACAGGGGAGACAATGAGCAGTACTTC
CSTRDRGDNEQYF
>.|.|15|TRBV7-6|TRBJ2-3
TGCGCCAGCAGGGCCCCCAGGGGCGACACACCCCCGCACTATTTT
CASRAPRGDTPPHYF
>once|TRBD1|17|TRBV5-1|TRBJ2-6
TGCGCCACCAGACAGGGTATGGGCGAGCATGGGGCCAACGTCCTGACTTTC
CATRQGMGEHGANVLTF
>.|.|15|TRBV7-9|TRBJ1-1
TGTGCCAGCAGCTTTGAAAGAAGCGGGGGGACCGAAGCTTTCTTT
CASSFERSGGTEAFF
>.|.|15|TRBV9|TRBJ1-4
TGTGCCAGCGGCGCCGCGGGGAACGTTCAGGACTTAGTGTTTTTT
CASGAAGNVQDLVFF
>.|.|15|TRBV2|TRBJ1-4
TGTGCCAGCAGGGCCCCGACAGTAACTAATGAAAAACTGTTTTTT
CASRAPTVTNEKLFF
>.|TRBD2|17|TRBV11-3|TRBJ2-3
TGTGCCAGCAGCTTCGATCTTACAGCGGGAGAGACAGATACGCAGTATTTT
CASSFDLTAGETDTQYF
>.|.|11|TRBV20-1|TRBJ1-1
TGCAGTGCTACAGGGGACACTGAAGCTTTCTTT
CSATGDTEAFF
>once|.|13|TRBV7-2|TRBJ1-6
TGTGCCAGCAGCGCAGGTGCTGGCTCCCCCCTCCACTTT
CASSAGAGSPLHF
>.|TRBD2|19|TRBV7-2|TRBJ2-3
TGTGCCAGCAGAAGCCCGGGACTAGCGGGAAAGCAGCGCAACAATACGCAGTATTTT
CASRSPGLAGKQRNNTQYF
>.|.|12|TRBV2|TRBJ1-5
TGTGCCAGCAGTGACCCAAATGGACCCCAGCATTTT
CASSDPNGPQHF
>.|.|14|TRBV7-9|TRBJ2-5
.
CASSSGQLEAFFDF
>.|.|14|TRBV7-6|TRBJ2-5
TGTGCCAGCAGCCAAGATGGGAGCGGAGAGACCCAGTACTTC
CASSQDGSGETQYF
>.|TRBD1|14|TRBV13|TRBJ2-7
TGTGCCAGCAGGTTGGCAGGGGGCTCCTACGAGCAGTACTTC
CASRLAGGSYEQYF
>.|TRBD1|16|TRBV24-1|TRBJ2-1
TGTGCCACCAGTGACTCGGGACAGTACCCTTTTCCTGAGCAGTTCTTC
CATSDSGQYPFPEQFF
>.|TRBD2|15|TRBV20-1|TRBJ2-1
TGCAGTGCTAGTCGGGGGCGGGAGGAGTACAATGAGCAGTTCTTC
CSASRGREEYNEQFF
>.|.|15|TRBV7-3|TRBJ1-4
TGTGCCAGCAGTTCGAGCGGGACTTGGGAAGAAAACCAGTTTTTT
CASSSSGTWEENQFF
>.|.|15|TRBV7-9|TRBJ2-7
TGTGCCAGCAGCTTCCAGCTGGCAGGGATCACTGAAGCTTACTTC
CASSFQLAGITEAYF
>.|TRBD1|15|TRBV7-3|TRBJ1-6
TGTGCCAGCAGCTTGCGCGGGGGACAGACATCCCCCCTCCACTTT
CASSLRGGQTSPLHF
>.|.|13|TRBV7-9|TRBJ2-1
.
CASSLGDNEQFFW
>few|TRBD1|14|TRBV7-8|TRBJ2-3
TGTGCCAGCAGCTTAGCTGCAGATGGGACAGCCCTGTCTTTT
CASSLAADGTALSF
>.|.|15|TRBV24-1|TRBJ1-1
TGTGCCACCAGTGTCAAGAAAACCATGAACACTGAAGCTTTCTTT
CATSVKKTMNTEAFF
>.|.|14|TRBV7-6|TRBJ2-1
TGTGCCAGCAGCTTAGCCCACGGGACCGAAGAGCCCCAGTTC
CASSLAHGTEEPQF
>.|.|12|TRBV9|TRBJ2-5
TGTGCCAGACGAGGGGCTAGGAAGATTCAGTACTTC
CARRGARKIQYF
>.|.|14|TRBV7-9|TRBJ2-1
TGTGCCAGCAGGAAGGTAGAAAACAGCAAGGAGCATTTGTTC
CASRKVENSKEHLF
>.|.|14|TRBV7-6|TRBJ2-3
TGTGCCAGCACCTTAGCGAGAGGTCCCGCTACGGCGTATTTT
CASTLARGPATAYF
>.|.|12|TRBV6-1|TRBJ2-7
TGTGCCAGCAGTGATTGGGGTTACGAGCAGTACTTC
CASSDWGYEQYF
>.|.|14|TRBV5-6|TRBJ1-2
TGTGCCAGCAGCCCCGAATCCGTGCTCTATGGCTACACCTTC
CASSPESVLYGYTF
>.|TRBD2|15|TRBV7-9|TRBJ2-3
TGTGCCAGCAGCGTTGATCTAGCGGGCACAGCTACTCAGTATTTT
CASSVDLAGTATQYF
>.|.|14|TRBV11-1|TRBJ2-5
TGTGCCACCAGCAGGGATCTCACAGAAGAGACCCAGTACTTC
CATSRDLTEETQYF
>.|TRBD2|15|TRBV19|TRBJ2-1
TGTGCCAGTAGTATACCTAGCGGCACCGACAATGAGCAGTTCTTC
CASSIPSGTDNEQFF
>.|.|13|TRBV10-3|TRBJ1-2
TGTGCCATCAGTACGGACGTCCGTCGCGGCTACACCTTC
CAISTDVRRGYTF
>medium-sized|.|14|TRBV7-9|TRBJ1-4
TGTGCCAGCAGCTTAGTCTCAACTAATGAAAAACTGTTTTTT
CASSLVSTNEKLFF
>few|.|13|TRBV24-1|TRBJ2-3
TGTGCCACCAGAACAGGGATGACAGATACGCAGTATTTT
CATRTGMTDTQYF
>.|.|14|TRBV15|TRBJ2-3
TGCGCCGCCAGCAGGGGCGGGGGCACAGATACGCAGTATTTT
CAASRGGGTDTQYF
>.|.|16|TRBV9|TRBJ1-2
TGTGCCAGCAGCGCCGGGACTAGCGGCATAGATACGGGCTACACCTTC
CASSAGTSGIDTGYTF
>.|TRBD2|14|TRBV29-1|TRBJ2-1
TGCAGCGTTAGACCTAACGGGGGGTACAATGAGCAGTTCTTC
CSVRPNGGYNEQFF
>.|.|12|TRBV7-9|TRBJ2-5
TGTGCCAGCAGCGCAGTAGCCGAGACGCAGTTTTTC
CASSAVAETQFF
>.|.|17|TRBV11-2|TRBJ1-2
TGTGCCAGCAGCCCCGGATATCCGGAGCTCCAGCACTATGGCTACACCTTC
CASSPGYPELQHYGYTF
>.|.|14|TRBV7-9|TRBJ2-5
TGTGCCACCAGCTTTCAAAGAAGCCAAGAGACCCATTACTTC
CATSFQRSQETHYF
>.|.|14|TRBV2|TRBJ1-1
TGTGCCAGCTTTAATACCAGACAGACCACTGAAGCTTTCTTT
CASFNTRQTTEAFF
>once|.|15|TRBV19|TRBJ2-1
TGTGCCAGTGGTCTTGATAGCGGAACCTACAATGAGCAGTTCTTC
CASGLDSGTYNEQFF